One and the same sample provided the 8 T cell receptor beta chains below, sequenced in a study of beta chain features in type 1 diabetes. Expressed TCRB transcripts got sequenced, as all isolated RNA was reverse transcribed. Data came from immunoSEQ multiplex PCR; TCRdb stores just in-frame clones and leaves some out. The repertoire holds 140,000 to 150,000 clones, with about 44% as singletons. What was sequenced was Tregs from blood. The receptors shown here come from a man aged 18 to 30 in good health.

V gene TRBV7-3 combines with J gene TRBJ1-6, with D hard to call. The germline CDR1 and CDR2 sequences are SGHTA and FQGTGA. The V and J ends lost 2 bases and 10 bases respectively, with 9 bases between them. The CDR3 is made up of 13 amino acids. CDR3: CASSLGGSSPLHF. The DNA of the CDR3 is TGTGCCAGCAGCTTAGGAGGGTCGTCACCCCTCCACTTT.

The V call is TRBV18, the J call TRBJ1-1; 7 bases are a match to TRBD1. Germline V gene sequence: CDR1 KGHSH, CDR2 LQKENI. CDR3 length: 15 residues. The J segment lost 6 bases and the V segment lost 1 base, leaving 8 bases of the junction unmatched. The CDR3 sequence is CASSPRQGKGSEAFF. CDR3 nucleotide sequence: TGTGCCAGCTCACCACGACAGGGAAAGGGGTCTGAAGCTTTCTTT. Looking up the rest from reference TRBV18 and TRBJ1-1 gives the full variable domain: NAGVMQNPRHLVRRRGQEARLRCSPMKGHSHVYWYRQLPEEGLKFMVYLQKENIIDESGMPKERFSAEFPKEGPSILRIQQVVRGDSAAYFCASSPRQGKGSEAFFGQGTRLTVV.

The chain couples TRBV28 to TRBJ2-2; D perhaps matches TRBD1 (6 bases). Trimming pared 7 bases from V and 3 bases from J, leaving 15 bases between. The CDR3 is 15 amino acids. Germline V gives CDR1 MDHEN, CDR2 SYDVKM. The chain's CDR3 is CASKPPRGYTGELFF. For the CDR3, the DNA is TGTGCCAGCAAACCTCCCAGGGGATACACCGGGGAGCTGTTTTTT.

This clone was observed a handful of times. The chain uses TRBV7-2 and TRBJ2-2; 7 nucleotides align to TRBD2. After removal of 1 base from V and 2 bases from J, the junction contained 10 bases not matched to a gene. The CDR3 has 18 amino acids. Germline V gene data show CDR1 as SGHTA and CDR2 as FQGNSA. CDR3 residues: CASSLVGLAGLNTGELFF. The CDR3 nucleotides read TGTGCCAGCAGCTTAGTAGGGTTGGCGGGACTAAACACCGGGGAGCTGTTTTTT. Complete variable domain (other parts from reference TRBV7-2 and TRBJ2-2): GAGVSQSPSNKVTEKGKDVELRCDPISGHTALYWYRQSLGQGLEFLIYFQGNSAPDKSGLPSDRFSAERTGGSVSTLTIQRTQQEDSAVYLCASSLVGLAGLNTGELFFGEGSRLTVL.

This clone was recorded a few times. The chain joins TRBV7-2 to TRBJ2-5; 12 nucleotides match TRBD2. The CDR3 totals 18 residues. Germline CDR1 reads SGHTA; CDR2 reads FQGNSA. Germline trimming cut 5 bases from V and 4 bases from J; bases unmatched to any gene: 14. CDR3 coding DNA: TGTGCCAGCAGCCCCGTCATATTACTAGCGGGGGGAGGAGAGACCCAGTACTTC. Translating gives CASSPVILLAGGGETQYF.

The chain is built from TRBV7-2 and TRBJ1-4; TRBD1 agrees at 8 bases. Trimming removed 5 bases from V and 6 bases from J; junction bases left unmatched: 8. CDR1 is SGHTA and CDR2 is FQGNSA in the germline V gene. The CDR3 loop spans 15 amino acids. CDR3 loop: CASSHRQGTDEKLFF. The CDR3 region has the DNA TGTGCCAGCAGCCACCGACAGGGGACAGATGAAAAACTGTTTTTT.

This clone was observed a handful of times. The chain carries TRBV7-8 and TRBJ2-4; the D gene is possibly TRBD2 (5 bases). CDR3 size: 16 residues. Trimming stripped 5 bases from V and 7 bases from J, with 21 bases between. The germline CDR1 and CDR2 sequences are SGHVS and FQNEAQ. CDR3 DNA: TGTGCCAGCAGCCGAAATTCACCAACCCCGGGGAACATTCAGTACTTC. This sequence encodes CASSRNSPTPGNIQYF.

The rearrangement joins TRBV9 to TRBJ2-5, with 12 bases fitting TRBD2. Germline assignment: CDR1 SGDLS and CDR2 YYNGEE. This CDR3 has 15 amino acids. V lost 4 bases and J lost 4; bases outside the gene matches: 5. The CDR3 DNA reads TGTGCCAGCAGCTTCGGACTAGCGGGGAGAGAGACCCAGTACTTC. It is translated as CASSFGLAGRETQYF.